The next 13 T cell receptor beta chains were all read from a single sample in a study of T cell responses to AZD1222 COVID-19 vaccine. The data were produced by immunoSEQ multiplex PCR, yet TCRdb's version contains in-frame clones alone and is incomplete. The sample includes about 79,000 clones, approximately 80% of them seen just once. This specimen consisted of peripheral blood, obtained on day 0 of AZD1222 vaccination. The source of these receptors is an adult in good health.

V gene TRBV6-4 combines with J gene TRBJ2-1, with TRBD2 identical over 11 bases. Trimming took 3 bases from V and 7 from J; bases not matched to a gene: 11. The germline V gene encodes CDR1 MRHNA and CDR2 SNTAGT. This CDR3 is built from 17 residues. The CDR3, as DNA: TGTGCCAGCAGTGAAACAATGGCTAGCGGGAGGAGGAATGAGCAGTTCTTC. The encoded protein is CASSETMASGRRNEQFF.

This clone was detected only once. V gene TRBV5-1 combines with J gene TRBJ1-2, with TRBD1 matching 10 bases. The CDR3 extends over 17 amino acids. The V gene's germline CDR1 is SGHRS and CDR2 YFSETQ. The ends lost 2 bases at V and 4 bases at J; junction bases unmatched: 11. The CDR3 DNA reads as TGCGCCAGCAGCTTCCCGGGACAGGGGCTGCGCGGCTATGGCTACACCTTC. This codes for CASSFPGQGLRGYGYTF.

V usage is TRBV6-5 and J usage is TRBJ2-2, with D perhaps TRBD1 (5 bases). Germline CDR1 is MNHEY and CDR2 is SVGAGI. CDR3 length equals 14 residues. Trimming took off 10 bases at V and 0 bases at J, with 12 bases between the two ends. CDR3 nucleotides: TGTGCCATCCGGACATCCGCGAACACCGGGGAGCTGTTTTTT. Protein: CAIRTSANTGELFF.

The chain uses TRBV24-1 and TRBJ2-1; 9 nucleotides agree with TRBD1. Trimming removed 4 bases from V and 8 bases from J; junction bases left unmatched: 8. CDR3 length: 15 amino acids. CDR1 is KGHDR, CDR2 SFDVKD, per germline. The CDR3 coding sequence is TGTGCCACCAGTGACCCAGGACAGGGGTGGCATGAGCAGTTCTTC. This gives the protein CATSDPGQGWHEQFF.

The V and J genes are TRBV7-8 and TRBJ2-1; TRBD2 matches at 11 bases. This CDR3 is 22 amino acids long. Germline assignment: CDR1 SGHVS and CDR2 FQNEAQ. Trimming removed 5 bases from V and 3 bases from J; junction bases left unmatched: 24. CDR3 amino acids: CASSVKSGLRTSGPGGYNEQFF. The CDR3 DNA is TGTGCCAGCAGCGTCAAGTCAGGGCTTAGGACTAGCGGGCCCGGCGGCTACAATGAGCAGTTCTTC.

This chain links TRBV18 with TRBJ2-2; 9 bases are shared with TRBD2. Per germline, CDR1 KGHSH and CDR2 LQKENI. The ends lost 3 bases at V and 7 bases at J; junction bases unmatched: 9. This CDR3 is built from 16 residues. CDR3 bases: TGTGCCAGCTCACCCCTACCGGGACTAGCAAGCGGGGAGCTGTTTTTT. As protein: CASSPLPGLASGELFF.

This chain uses TRBV30 with TRBJ1-6, with 7 bases identical to TRBD1. V shed 2 bases and J 6 bases; nucleotides not matched to a gene: 4. Germline V lookup: CDR1 GTSNPN, CDR2 SVGIG (reference sequence). The CDR3 has 14 residues. The CDR3 here is CAWSIGTVNSPLHF. As DNA, the CDR3 is TGTGCCTGGAGTATCGGGACAGTTAATTCACCCCTCCACTTT.

The genes are TRBV7-9 and TRBJ1-1, with a weak D call TRBD1 (6 bases). The length of the CDR3 is 15 residues. V lost 0 bases to trimming and J lost 9 bases, with 17 bases between them. Germline CDR1 SEHNR, CDR2 FQNEAQ (reference sequence). The CDR3 DNA follows: TGTGCCAGCAGCTTAGCTTCGTCGGGGGCAGGGAAAGCTTTCTTT. This gives the protein CASSLASSGAGKAFF.

The V gene is TRBV2, the J gene TRBJ2-7; D might be TRBD2 (7 bases). The CDR3 is 15 amino acids. V lost 6 bases and J 5 bases, leaving 20 bases between the germline ends. The germline V gene encodes CDR1 SNHLY and CDR2 FYNNEI. As DNA, the CDR3 is TGTGCCAGCAGGGTCTTAACGACGGGGGGCGACGAGCAGTACTTC. Protein: CASRVLTTGGDEQYF. Full variable domain (outside the CDR3, taken from reference TRBV2 and TRBJ2-7): EPEVTQTPSHQVTQMGQEVILRCVPISNHLYFYWYRQILGQKVEFLVSFYNNEISEKSEIFDDQFSVERPDGSNFTLKIRSTKLEDSAMYFCASRVLTTGGDEQYFGPGTRLTVT.

V usage is TRBV7-9 and J usage is TRBJ2-3; a weak D match, TRBD2 (5 bases). Germline CDR1 reads SEHNR; CDR2 reads FQNEAQ (reference sequence). CDR3 length: 15 residues. Trimming cost V 6 bases and J 3 bases, with 16 bases left between them. CDR3 DNA sequence: TGTGCCAGCAGATTAAGCGGAGGTGGTACAGATACGCAGTATTTT. Its translation: CASRLSGGGTDTQYF.

The genes are TRBV5-1 and TRBJ2-1, with 8 bases matching TRBD2. After removal of 0 bases from V and 4 bases from J, the junction contained 0 bases not matched to a gene. The germline V gene encodes CDR1 SGHRS and CDR2 YFSETQ. This CDR3 region has 14 residues. The CDR3 nucleotides read TGCGCCAGCAGCTTGGGCGGGGGGTACAATGAGCAGTTCTTC. Protein product: CASSLGGGYNEQFF.

The CDR3 nucleotides are TGTGCCAGCAAAGGGGGGATAAGGTCCTACAATGAGCAGTTCTTC. Amino acid sequence: CASKGGIRSYNEQFF. The V gene is TRBV2, the J gene TRBJ2-1, with D perhaps given as TRBD1 or TRBD2 (6 bases each). CDR1 is SNHLY, CDR2 FYNNEI, per germline. The length of the CDR3 is 15 residues. The V gene lost 7 bases and the J gene lost 1 base, with 14 bases spanning the gap.

The rearrangement uses TRBV5-5 and TRBJ2-2; TRBD1 agrees at 11 bases. After removal of 4 bases from V and 4 bases from J, the junction contained 9 bases not matched to a gene. This CDR3 is 17 amino acids long. Germline V gives CDR1 SGHKS, CDR2 YYEKEE (reference sequence). The CDR3 DNA sequence: TGTGCCAGCAGCCGGGACAGGGGGAGGTCGGGCACCGGGGAGCTGTTTTTT. This gives the protein CASSRDRGRSGTGELFF.